This T cell receptor beta chain was retrieved from a study of T cell responses to AZD1222 COVID-19 vaccine. Study-wide points: The reported proportion of spike-specific TCRs targeting unmutated variant regions was nearly half. Dominant CD4 TCR responses targeted spike regions 160-218 and 743-854. The sample set comprised mostly white British donors with more females, and clonal diversity was possibly underestimated.

Second doses at about 4 or about 12 weeks were pooled. On this clone itself: Antigen specificity is unknown.

Profiled with immunoSEQ multiplex PCR; TCRdb holds only in-frame clones, not every one. The table has under 40,000 clones, about 84% seen once. Trimming pared 4 bases from V and 5 bases from J, leaving 23 bases between. The CDR3 has 17 amino acids. In germline, CDR1 is SGHTA, CDR2 FQGNSA. The sequence derives from an adult who received the AZD1222 COVID-19 vaccine. The starting material was peripheral blood, obtained 28 days after the second AZD1222 dose. J is TRBJ2-5 and V is TRBV7-2; either TRBD1 or TRBD2 may supply D (7 bases each). The CDR3 sequence: CASSSPPGGGLRETQYF. Here the CDR3 DNA reads TGTGCCAGCAGCTCCCCCCCAGGGGGGGGGCTCAGGGAGACCCAGTACTTC.